This T cell receptor beta chain was sequenced in a study of blood T cell repertoires in COVID-19 (TCRdb year 2020). Study-level background: Samples covering the acute and convalescent phases of COVID-19 were provided by collaborators in the United States, Italy and Spain. The material from the prospective study consisted of cDNA or gDNA derived from T cells, B-cell-depleted T cells, or PBMCs. Deeply sampled blood TCRbeta repertoires from subjects exposed to, actively infected with, or recovered from COVID-19 were included in the dataset. The repertoires were released in a freely available public database meant as a resource for research on the immune response to SARS-CoV-2. Samples came from the ongoing ImmuneRACE study (first 160 participants) plus 1,254 subjects from 6 global collaborators. Sample metadata almost always included a de-identified subject ID, COVID-19 status, age in years and sex. Where available, HLA class I and class II types were obtained from metadata supplied by the sample provider rather than from assay-based typing. The study at large found these results: The amount of clinical and demographic metadata varied by source and participant and was provided uncurated.

Whole blood was collected in K2EDTA tubes by collaborating institutions according to the institutions' own protocols. For TCRbeta analysis, collaborators shipped samples in one of three forms: frozen whole blood, isolated PBMCs, or DNA extracted from either of those sample types. As concerns this clone: The target of this receptor is not known. No base quality information exists; no much larger clone differs at one position.

TCRbeta CDR3 regions were amplified from genomic DNA using the immunoSEQ Assay, a bias-controlled multiplex PCR. From the authors' description of their analysis: The number of nucleated cells in each sample was estimated by amplification of reference gene primers within the assay. To quantify the absolute abundance of each unique TCRbeta CDR3 rearrangement, sequence reads were collapsed and filtered. For each sample, productive Simpson clonality was calculated as the square root of Simpson's diversity index across productive rearrangements. In its TCRdb copy, this immuneACCESS table keeps in-frame sequences only and misses some clones. Where compared with another copy, unresolved V genes explain less than half of these, and the others have no known cause. V, J and clone size reflect that table, while D and trimming were determined from the DNA. In all, the sample holds tens of thousands of clones, and roughly four fifths of those were seen once. The top ten hold around 35% of the sample.

The TCR comes from a man in his 70s with acute or convalescent COVID-19. Sequencing was carried out using peripheral blood.

Here is the DNA: TGCGCCAGCAGCTTGGGACAGGGTGGGACCCAGTACTTC. Translated, it reads CASSLGQGGTQYF. The chain uses TRBV5-1 and TRBJ2-5; the junction holds 7 bases that match TRBD1. Based on the germline V gene, the CDR1 and CDR2 sequences are SGHRS and YFSETQ. The CDR3, cysteine through phenylalanine, is 13 amino acids long. Only CDR3 DNA is held: 39 bases, read in frame from base 1. The V end gives up 0 bases and the J end 7 bases, leaving 3 bases in the junction not matched to a gene.